This T cell receptor (beta chain) comes out of a study of CD8+ T cells in alopecia areata. V shed 0 bases and J shed 2 bases, with 14 bases lying between them. This CDR3 comprises 16 residues. This clone was detected once. It was cDNA, reverse transcribed from extracted RNA, that served as the sequencing template. Profiling relied on immunoSEQ multiplex PCR, and the TCRdb table lists in-frame clones only, not all of them. The sample lists 150,000 to 200,000 clones, about three fifths occurring once. Sequenced sample: CD4+ T cells sorted from blood. This TCR came from a human donor in good health. This chain uses TRBV23-1 with TRBJ2-7; D possibly corresponds to TRBD1 (5 bases). TRBV23-1 is known as an ORF, though its function is uncertain. The CDR3 DNA follows: TGCGCCAGCAGTCAATCCCCCAGGGTCCCCCCCTACGAGCAGTACTTC. This encodes CASSQSPRVPPYEQYF.